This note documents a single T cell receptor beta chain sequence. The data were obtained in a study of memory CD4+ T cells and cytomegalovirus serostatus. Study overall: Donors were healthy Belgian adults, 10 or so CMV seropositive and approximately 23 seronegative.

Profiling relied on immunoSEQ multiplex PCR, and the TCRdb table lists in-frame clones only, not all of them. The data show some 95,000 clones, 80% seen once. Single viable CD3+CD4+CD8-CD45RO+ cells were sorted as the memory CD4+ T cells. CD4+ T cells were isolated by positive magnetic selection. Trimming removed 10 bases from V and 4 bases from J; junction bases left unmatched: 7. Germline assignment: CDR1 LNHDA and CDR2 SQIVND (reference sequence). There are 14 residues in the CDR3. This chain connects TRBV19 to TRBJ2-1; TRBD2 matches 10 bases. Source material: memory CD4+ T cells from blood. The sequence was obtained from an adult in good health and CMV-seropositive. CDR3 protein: CAINGTSEYNEQFF. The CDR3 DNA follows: TGTGCCATAAACGGGACTAGCGAATACAATGAGCAGTTCTTC.